The 32 T cell receptor beta chains below come from one sample, sequenced in a study of identical twins. TCRdb re-derived calls from the 5' RACE reads in MiXCR, one entry per CDR3 protein. This sample has roughly 1.6 million distinct CDR3 sequences, with about 32% found just once. Sequenced material: cord blood. The receptors stem from a newborn girl in good health.

The chain is built from TRBV20-1 and TRBJ2-1, with TRBD2 matching 7 bases. The CDR3 totals 14 residues. Germline assignment: CDR1 DFQATT and CDR2 SNEGSKA (reference sequence). The chain's CDR3 is CRGHKRGSYNEQFF. The CDR3 DNA sequence: TGCAGGGGCCATAAGCGGGGCTCCTACAATGAGCAGTTCTTC.

The sample holds a few counts of this clonotype. The genes are TRBV20-1 and TRBJ2-4; perhaps TRBD2 as D (6 bases). The germline gives CDR1 DFQATT, CDR2 SNEGSKA (reference sequence). The V and J ends lost 1 base and 3 bases respectively, with 16 bases between them. CDR3 length: 16 residues. The DNA of the CDR3 is TGCAGTGCTAGAGGGGTGGTCTCCGGGGGCAAAAACATTCAGTACTTC. Its protein product is CSARGVVSGGKNIQYF.

This clonotype was recorded a few times. The V gene is TRBV24-1, the J gene TRBJ2-3; TRBD1 matches at 7 bases. V shed 2 bases, J shed 5 bases, and the junction held 6 bases outside the gene matches. Per germline, CDR1 KGHDR and CDR2 SFDVKD. This CDR3 has 15 amino acids. The CDR3 nucleotides read TGTGCCACCAGTGATTCGACAGGGATCAGAGATACGCAGTATTTT. Protein sequence: CATSDSTGIRDTQYF.

The sample holds many counts of this clonotype. The CDR3 nucleotides read TGTGCCAGCAGTCCCCGCCTTTCCAATTCACCCCTCCACTTT. It is translated as CASSPRLSNSPLHF. This chain uses TRBV12-3 or TRBV12-4 with TRBJ1-6; no clear D. The CDR3 loop spans 14 amino acids. The V and J ends lost 5 bases and 7 bases respectively, with 12 bases between them.

This clonotype has at least ten counts. This chain uses TRBV5-1 with TRBJ2-7; 10 nucleotides line up with TRBD2. Germline V gene data show CDR1 as SGHRS and CDR2 as YFSETQ. With 7 bases clipped from V and 5 bases from J, the junction kept 6 bases outside the gene matches. The CDR3 consists of 13 residues. CDR3 amino acids: CASRPSGSHEQYF. The DNA for the CDR3 is TGCGCCAGCCGGCCTAGCGGGAGTCACGAGCAGTACTTC.

This chain links TRBV25-1 with TRBJ2-3; 11 bases line up with TRBD2. V lost 1 base, J lost 2 bases, and 2 bases stayed unmatched. This CDR3 spans 16 amino acids. Germline CDR1 is MGHDK and CDR2 is SYGVNS. The CDR3 region is CASSEFSGGATDTQYF. The CDR3 DNA reads TGTGCCAGCAGTGAATTTAGCGGGGGGGCCACAGATACGCAGTATTTT.

The chain couples TRBV4-1 to TRBJ2-7; tentative D call: TRBD2 (5 bases). Germline V gene data show CDR1 as MGHRA and CDR2 as YSYEKL. Trimming removed 1 base at V and 7 bases at J, with 17 bases between. The CDR3 is 15 residues long. In DNA, the CDR3 is TGCGCCAGCAGCCAAGTGCAAGCGGCCTACAATGAGCAGTACTTC. Translating gives CASSQVQAAYNEQYF.

The chain joins TRBV27 to TRBJ2-7, with D unclear. With 2 bases removed from V and 0 bases from J, the gap between germline ends came to 8 bases. From germline, CDR1 is MNHEY and CDR2 SMNVEV (reference sequence). The CDR3 extends over 14 amino acids. CDR3 region: CASSLKAASYEQYF. CDR3 DNA sequence: TGTGCCAGCAGTTTAAAGGCGGCCTCCTACGAGCAGTACTTC.

In this sample, this clonotype turned up a few times. V gene TRBV25-1 combines with J gene TRBJ2-5; TRBD1 agrees at 9 bases. The V segment lost 5 bases and the J segment 5 bases; nucleotides outside the gene matches: 6. In germline, CDR1 is MGHDK, CDR2 SYGVNS. The CDR3 spans 14 residues. The CDR3 is CASSKTGGWETQYF. Here the CDR3 DNA reads TGTGCCAGCAGTAAAACAGGGGGCTGGGAGACCCAGTACTTC.

This clonotype has only one observation. This may stem from a read error, because a much larger clone lies one nucleotide away. The rearrangement links TRBV25-1 to TRBJ1-2; D is unclear. The CDR3 is made up of 13 amino acids. CDR1 MGHDK and CDR2 SYGVNS come from the germline V gene. V gave up 2 bases and J gave up 5 bases, with 9 bases separating them. DNA for the CDR3: TGTGCCAGCAGTGAAGTCGTGGGGTATGGCTACACCTTC. Amino acids: CASSEVVGYGYTF.

CDR3 DNA sequence: TGTGCCAGCAGCCCCTACGGGACAGGTCAAGAGACCCAGTACTTC. Translating it yields CASSPYGTGQETQYF. V usage is TRBV2 and J usage is TRBJ2-5, with 8 bases identical to TRBD1. Trimming took 6 bases from V and 2 from J; bases not matched to a gene: 8. In germline, CDR1 is SNHLY, CDR2 FYNNEI. The CDR3 spans 15 residues.

V gene TRBV4-2 combines with J gene TRBJ2-1, with D possibly being TRBD2 (5 bases). The V gene's germline CDR1 is LGHNA and CDR2 YNFKEQ. The ends were cut back, 4 bases at V and 0 bases at J, with 10 bases in the middle. The CDR3 contains 15 residues. CDR3 sequence (DNA): TGTGCCAGCAGCCCAGCGGAAAGCTCCTACAATGAGCAGTTCTTC. The encoded protein is CASSPAESSYNEQFF.

This clonotype was counted many times. This chain connects TRBV7-2 to TRBJ2-4, with TRBD2 matching 7 bases. Germline V CDR1 and CDR2: SGHTA, FQGNSA. The trim removed 1 base at V and 6 bases at J, leaving 3 bases unmatched. The CDR3 has 14 amino acids. The CDR3 nucleotides are TGTGCCAGCAGCTTAGTCGGGGGGAGAAACATTCAGTACTTC. This sequence encodes CASSLVGGRNIQYF.

This clonotype has more than one count but fewer than ten. This chain uses TRBV6-6 with TRBJ2-7; 11 positions agree with TRBD2. The J call is in doubt because the DNA end fits TRBJ2-5 better. The CDR3 extends over 15 amino acids. CDR1 is MNHNY, CDR2 SVGAGI, per germline (reference sequence). The CDR3 reads CASSGTSGHQETQYF. The CDR3, as DNA: TGTGCCAGCAGTGGGACTAGCGGACATCAAGAGACCCAGTACTTC.

The chain carries TRBV5-6 and TRBJ1-1, with 11 bases aligning to TRBD1. Germline CDR1 SGHDT, CDR2 YYEEEE. The CDR3 runs 16 residues. Trimming took 0 bases from V and 5 from J; bases not matched to a gene: 6. The CDR3 is CASSLGPGTGGTEAFF. CDR3 coding DNA: TGTGCCAGCAGCTTGGGCCCCGGGACAGGGGGGACTGAAGCTTTCTTT.

This clonotype was detected a few times. This CDR3 reads CASTPNQRPQETQYF. The CDR3 nucleotides read TGTGCCAGCACCCCCAACCAGCGGCCCCAAGAGACCCAGTACTTC. The genes are TRBV7-2 and TRBJ2-5; D is possibly TRBD2 (5 bases). Looked up from germline, CDR1 is SGHTA and CDR2 is FQGNSA. The CDR3 is 15 amino acids. Trimming pared 7 bases from V and 1 base from J, leaving 16 bases between.

Remarks on this clonotype: The junction differs from germline at one of its ends, possibly a read error. J is TRBJ1-2 and V is TRBV7-9; D uncertain. CDR1 is SEHNR, CDR2 FQNEAQ, per germline (reference sequence). The length of the CDR3 is 13 residues. The CDR3 sequence: CASSPTEDYGHTF. CDR3 bases: TGTGCCAGCAGCCCTACAGAGGACTATGGCCACACCTTC. The whole variable domain, filled in from reference TRBV7-9 and TRBJ1-2, reads DTGVSQNPRHKITKRGQNVTFRCDPISEHNRLYWYRQTLGQGPEFLTYFQNEAQLEKSRLLSDRFSAERPKGSFSTLEIQRTEQGDSAMYLCASSPTEDYGHTFGSGTRLTVV.

With respect to this clonotype: A clone one base away is much larger, so this may be a read error. DNA of the CDR3: TGTGCCAGCAGCACAGGCTCCAATCAATTCAATGAGCAGTACTTC. This sequence encodes CASSTGSNQFNEQYF. The chain joins TRBV12-3 or TRBV12-4 to TRBJ2-5, with D perhaps matching TRBD1 (5 bases). Trimming cost V 6 bases and J 11 bases, with 25 bases left between them. The CDR3 contains 15 residues.

This clonotype appeared once. A much larger clonotype is one base distant, so this may be a read error. The rearrangement uses TRBV20-1 and TRBJ2-3; weak D call: TRBD1 (7 bases). From germline, CDR1 is DFQATT and CDR2 SNEGSKA (reference sequence). This CDR3 contains 13 residues. CDR3 residues: CSAAGGGTGTQYF. The CDR3 nucleotides are TGCAGTGCTGCAGGGGGAGGAACAGGTACGCAGTATTTT.

The chain carries TRBV4-2 and TRBJ1-1; 12 nucleotides line up with TRBD1. The V segment lost 3 bases and the J segment 0 bases; nucleotides outside the gene matches: 2. The germline V gene encodes CDR1 LGHNA and CDR2 YNFKEQ. The CDR3 spans 16 residues. In DNA, the CDR3 is TGTGCCAGCAGCCACGGGACAGGGGGCATGAACACTGAAGCTTTCTTT. It is translated as CASSHGTGGMNTEAFF.

This chain connects TRBV10-3 to TRBJ1-3; 7 bases align to TRBD1. The trim removed 10 bases at V and 4 bases at J, leaving 7 bases unmatched. The CDR3 length is 13 residues. Germline loops: CDR1 ENHRY, CDR2 SYGVKD. The CDR3, as DNA: TGTGCCACCTTGACAGGGAAAGGAAACACCATATATTTT. Its translation is CATLTGKGNTIYF.

This clonotype has a single count. A junction boundary mismatches the germline segment, possibly from a read error. The V call is TRBV7-9, the J call TRBJ1-4, with D possibly TRBD1 on 6 matching bases. The CDR3 has 14 residues. Germline CDR1 reads SEHNR; CDR2 reads FQNEAQ (reference sequence). The CDR3 sequence: CASSVAAGDEKPFF. CDR3 DNA sequence: TGTGCCAGCAGCGTAGCGGCAGGGGACGAAAAACCGTTTTTT. The complete variable domain, with remaining parts taken from reference TRBV7-9 and TRBJ1-4, reads DTGVSQNPRHKITKRGQNVTFRCDPISEHNRLYWYRQTLGQGPEFLTYFQNEAQLEKSRLLSDRFSAERPKGSFSTLEIQRTEQGDSAMYLCASSVAAGDEKPFFGSGTQLSVL.

In its sample, this clonotype was seen a few times. The rearrangement uses TRBV6-6 and TRBJ1-2, with 9 bases lining up with TRBD1. The CDR3 consists of 13 residues. Germline CDR1 MNHNY, CDR2 SVGAGI (reference sequence). Trimming at V came to 6 bases and at J to 7 bases, leaving 6 bases not matched to a gene. In DNA, the CDR3 is TGTGCCAGCAGACTGGGACAGGGTAGTGGCTACACCTTC. Translating gives CASRLGQGSGYTF.

The rearrangement links TRBV20-1 to TRBJ2-7; D tentatively reads TRBD1 or TRBD2 (6 bases each). Per the germline V gene, CDR1 is DFQATT and CDR2 is SNEGSKA (reference sequence). This CDR3 spans 12 amino acids. V lost 8 bases, J lost 2 bases, and 13 bases lay in between. CDR3 in DNA: TGCAGTCCAGGAAGGGGGGCCTACGAGCAGTACTTC. Protein product: CSPGRGAYEQYF.

This rearrangement joins TRBV20-1 to TRBJ2-7; TRBD2 agrees at 14 bases. This CDR3 has 14 residues. Per the germline V gene, CDR1 is DFQATT and CDR2 is SNEGSKA (reference sequence). Unmatched junction bases numbered 1, after V lost 4 bases and J lost 2 bases. The CDR3 DNA reads as TGCAGTGCTATGGGACTAGCGGGAGCCTACGAGCAGTACTTC. It is translated as CSAMGLAGAYEQYF.

V and J are TRBV3-1 and TRBJ2-7, with D unclear. The CDR3 runs 15 residues. Trimming shortened V by 1 base and J by 0 bases, and 10 bases separated the two germline ends. Germline CDR1 reads LGHDT; CDR2 reads YNNKEL (reference sequence). CDR3 loop: CASSQVVLSSYEQYF. In DNA, the CDR3 is TGTGCCAGCAGCCAAGTCGTTCTGAGCTCCTACGAGCAGTACTTC.

V gene TRBV29-1 combines with J gene TRBJ2-7, with TRBD2 matching over 7 bases. The trim removed 7 bases at V and 0 bases at J, leaving 6 bases unmatched. CDR3 length: 13 residues. Germline CDR1 is SQVTM and CDR2 is ANQGSEA. CDR3 sequence (DNA): TGCAGCGGGATCCTAGCGGACTCCTACGAGCAGTACTTC. This sequence encodes CSGILADSYEQYF.

This clonotype has more than one count but fewer than ten. This rearrangement joins TRBV27 to TRBJ1-5; the D is unclear. The CDR3 sequence is 14 residues long. Per germline, CDR1 MNHEY and CDR2 SMNVEV (reference sequence). V lost 5 bases, J lost 3 bases, and 11 bases lay in between. Here the CDR3 reads CASSVDGFNQPQHF. The CDR3 DNA reads as TGTGCCAGCAGTGTGGACGGATTCAATCAGCCCCAGCATTTT.

The chain employs TRBV20-1 and TRBJ2-3; 8 bases map to TRBD1. Losses at the gene ends were 6 bases for V and 2 bases for J; bases not matched to a gene: 4. Germline lookup yields CDR1 DFQATT and CDR2 SNEGSKA (reference sequence). The length of the CDR3 is 13 residues. CDR3 DNA: TGCAGTGCCCCACAGGGGGTCACAGATACGCAGTATTTT. This encodes CSAPQGVTDTQYF.

The V call is TRBV7-9, the J call TRBJ2-7; the match to TRBD2 covers 9 bases. The CDR3 is 14 amino acids. V was pared by 7 bases and J by 4 bases, with 8 bases of the junction left unmatched. CDR1 and CDR2 (germline): SEHNR, FQNEAQ (reference sequence). Here the CDR3 reads CASNQLAGEYEQYF. CDR3 DNA: TGTGCCAGCAACCAACTAGCGGGCGAGTACGAGCAGTACTTC.

V and J are TRBV6-5 and TRBJ2-7, with D unclear. The CDR3 sequence is 15 residues long. V dropped 0 bases and J dropped 0 bases, with 9 bases sitting between them. Germline assignment: CDR1 MNHEY and CDR2 SVGAGI. This CDR3 reads CASSYSARSSYEQYF. The CDR3 coding sequence is TGTGCCAGCAGTTACTCAGCCAGGAGCTCCTACGAGCAGTACTTC.

This rearrangement joins TRBV10-3 to TRBJ2-7; 12 positions agree with TRBD2. V trimming: 5 bases; J trimming: 0 bases; junction bases outside the gene matches: 5. Germline CDR1 is ENHRY and CDR2 is SYGVKD. CDR3 length: 16 residues. The DNA of the CDR3 is TGTGCCATCAGTCGACTAGCGGGAGAACTCTCCTACGAGCAGTACTTC. The encoded protein is CAISRLAGELSYEQYF.